This T cell receptor (beta chain) was sequenced during a study of T cell responses to AZD1222 COVID-19 vaccine. Study-wide results and caveats: No day 14 peak samples; only post-peak repertoires were characterized. Clonal diversity was possibly underestimated; the donors were predominantly white British and more often female.

This clone was counted a few times. Its antigen is not known. The CDR3 covers 13 residues. Germline V gene sequence: CDR1 KGHSH, CDR2 LQKENI. The V end lost 3 bases, the J end lost 6 bases, and 11 bases lay between the germline ends. Clones were read by immunoSEQ multiplex PCR, and TCRdb kept only the in-frame ones, dropping some. The sample shows almost 95,000 clones, about 85% of them seen only once. V usage is TRBV18 and J usage is TRBJ1-2; D gene ambiguous. Sequencing was performed on peripheral blood, taken 28 days after the second AZD1222 dose. The clonotype comes from an adult who received the AZD1222 COVID-19 vaccine. As DNA, the CDR3 is TGTGCCAGCTCACCGGAACTCGTCAATGGCTACACCTTC. It specifies CASSPELVNGYTF.